The 10 T cell receptor beta chains below were found in one sample sequenced in a study of vaccination effects on CD4 cells after COVID-19. No antigen is known for these receptors. The data were produced by immunoSEQ multiplex PCR, yet TCRdb's version contains in-frame clones alone and is incomplete. This sample carries around 46,000 clones, around 70% of them seen once, and the ten largest clones take about 10%. Upon completion of 10 to 11 days in culture, CD4+ T cells were isolated. Two doses of either BNT162b2 or mRNA-1273 were given to each participant. The source material was CD4+ T cells from PBMCs cultured without peptide, sampled after COVID-19 vaccination. The receptors derive from a human donor who received a COVID-19 vaccine.

The chain employs TRBV5-5 and TRBJ2-3; unclear D gene. Germline CDR1 and CDR2: SGHKS and YYEKEE (reference sequence). V lost 9 bases to trimming and J lost 2 bases, with 13 bases between them. The CDR3 extends over 13 amino acids. CDR3 amino acids: CATTSGPTDTQYF. The CDR3, as DNA: TGTGCCACCACTTCAGGACCCACAGATACGCAGTATTTT.

This chain connects TRBV19 to TRBJ2-5; perhaps TRBD1 as D (6 bases). V lost 4 bases and J 0 bases, leaving 18 bases between the germline ends. The CDR3 has 17 residues. Germline lookup yields CDR1 LNHDA and CDR2 SQIVND (reference sequence). This CDR3 reads CASSRVIGRGHQETQYF. CDR3 bases: TGTGCCAGTAGTAGAGTTATTGGCAGGGGCCACCAAGAGACCCAGTACTTC.

The chain is built from TRBV28 and TRBJ1-2, with 9 bases identical to TRBD1. V lost 2 bases to trimming and J lost 8 bases; unmatched junction nucleotides: 9. In germline, CDR1 is MDHEN, CDR2 SYDVKM. The CDR3 consists of 15 residues. The CDR3 DNA follows: TGTGCCAGCAGTTTAACAGGGGGCCAGTTTGGAGGCTACACCTTC. Residues: CASSLTGGQFGGYTF.

The chain combines TRBV3-1 (or the pseudogene TRBV3-2) with TRBJ1-2; TRBD1 is a possible D gene (6 bases). The length of the CDR3 is 13 residues. Trimming took 4 bases from V and 2 from J, leaving 8 bases between them. CDR1 and CDR2 from the germline V gene are LGHDT and YNNKEL (reference sequence). CDR3 sequence (DNA): TGTGCCAGCAGCCCCACAGGGAACTATGGCTACACCTTC. This translates into CASSPTGNYGYTF.

In this sample, this clone turned up once. The CDR3 here is CASSRDRDFPDTIYF. CDR3 DNA: TGTGCCAGCAGCCGAGACAGGGACTTTCCGGACACCATATATTTT. The genes are TRBV6-6 and TRBJ1-3; 7 bases agree with TRBD1. V shed 6 bases, J shed 8 bases, and the junction held 13 bases outside the gene matches. Germline assignment: CDR1 MNHNY and CDR2 SVGAGI (reference sequence). The CDR3 has 15 amino acids.

V is TRBV6-2 or TRBV6-3 and J is TRBJ2-7; no reliable D call. The germline V gene has CDR1 MNHEY and CDR2 SVGEGT. The CDR3 sequence is 14 residues long. Trimming pared 3 bases from V and 0 bases from J, leaving 9 bases between. The CDR3 DNA reads TGTGCCAGCAGTTATATCCCTGGCTCCTACGAGCAGTACTTC. It specifies CASSYIPGSYEQYF.

The V and J genes are TRBV10-3 and TRBJ1-1; D remains unclear. Germline-derived CDR1 and CDR2 are ENHRY and SYGVKD. Trimming removed 0 bases at V and 4 bases at J, with 9 bases between. The CDR3 consists of 14 residues. This chain's CDR3 is CAISESGRGTEAFF. In nucleotides, the CDR3 is TGTGCCATCAGTGAGTCTGGGCGGGGCACTGAAGCTTTCTTT.

The chain is built from TRBV16 and TRBJ1-1; D not certain. The germline V gene encodes CDR1 KGHSY and CDR2 FQNENV. V dropped 2 bases and J dropped 4 bases, with 14 bases sitting between them. CDR3 size: 15 residues. The CDR3 DNA reads TGTGCCAGCAGCCAAATCAGATATCGGCCCACTGAAGCTTTCTTT. Amino acid sequence: CASSQIRYRPTEAFF.

This clone appeared a few times. The V gene is TRBV19, the J gene TRBJ2-6; D could derive from TRBD1 or TRBD2 (5 bases each). Trimming removed 3 bases from V and 0 bases from J, with 12 bases in between. Germline assignment: CDR1 LNHDA and CDR2 SQIVND (reference sequence). CDR3 length: 17 residues. In DNA, the CDR3 is TGTGCCAGTAGTATTCGGGACGGGGACTCTGGGGCCAACGTCCTGACTTTC. Amino acid sequence: CASSIRDGDSGANVLTF.

This clone occurred a few times. V gene TRBV19 combines with J gene TRBJ1-6, with D possibly TRBD1 on 6 matching bases. V dropped 5 bases and J dropped 9 bases, with 17 bases sitting between them. There are 15 residues in the CDR3. Germline V gene data show CDR1 as LNHDA and CDR2 as SQIVND (reference sequence). CDR3 residues: CASSGGGRGGSPLHF. The CDR3, as DNA: TGTGCCAGTAGTGGGGGGGGCAGAGGCGGTTCACCCCTCCACTTT.